This T cell receptor beta chain was observed in a study of blood T cell repertoires in COVID-19 (dated by TCRdb to the early 2020s). In the study overall: Samples from collaborators originated in the United States, Italy and Spain and spanned both the acute and convalescent phases of COVID-19. The material from the prospective study consisted of cDNA or gDNA derived from T cells, B-cell-depleted T cells, or PBMCs. The dataset comprised deeply sampled blood TCRbeta repertoires from subjects exposed to, actively infected with, or recovered from COVID-19. The repertoires were released in a freely available public database meant as a resource for research on the immune response to SARS-CoV-2. The samples were drawn from two sources: the first 160 participants of the ongoing ImmuneRACE study, and 1,200 or so subjects contributed by 6 global collaborators. A de-identified subject ID, COVID-19 status, age in years and sex were almost always included in the sample metadata. Where HLA class I and class II types were available, the types were taken from metadata supplied by the sample provider, not from assay-based typing. Broader findings and caveats from the paper: The amount of clinical and demographic metadata varied by source and participant and was provided uncurated.

In Seattle, one collaborating source enrolled patients while the infection was active and tracked those patients longitudinally over the course of disease. Collaborating institutions collected whole blood in K2EDTA tubes following their own protocols. For TCRbeta analysis, collaborators shipped samples in one of three forms: frozen whole blood, isolated PBMCs, or DNA extracted from either of those sample types. TCRbeta CDR3 regions were amplified from genomic DNA using the immunoSEQ Assay, a bias-controlled multiplex PCR. As for the authors' bioinformatics: The number of nucleated cells in each sample was estimated by amplification of reference gene primers within the assay. To quantify the absolute abundance of each unique TCRbeta CDR3 rearrangement, sequence reads were collapsed and filtered. Productive Simpson clonality was computed per sample as the square root of Simpson's diversity index over productive rearrangements. TCRdb stores this immuneACCESS table with in-frame sequences only. Part of the clones is absent; in the studies checked, under half of the shortfall reflects unresolved V genes, and no reason is known for the rest. That table is the source of V, J and clone size, and D and trimming were worked out from the DNA. For this sample there are around 250,000 clones; over 75% appear just once. Around 9.6% of the sample is in the top ten clones.

The germline V gene (reference sequence) sets CDR1 to SGHNT and CDR2 to YYREEE. Including cysteine and phenylalanine, the CDR3 has 15 amino acids. Just CDR3 DNA is preserved here, 45 bases in frame from base 1. With regard to this clone: Its antigen target is currently unknown. An end of the junction differs from the germline gene, which may be a read error.

This clonotype originated in a woman between 65 and 79 years old with COVID-19, enrolled during active disease. Recombination joined TRBV5-4 with TRBJ2-7; the D gene is perhaps TRBD2, on 5 matching bases. The sequenced sample consisted of peripheral blood. The CDR3 reads CASSLFAGSSYEQYF. The nucleotides read TGTGCTAGCAGCTTGTTTGCGGGCAGCTCCTACGAGCAGTACTTC. When the CDR3 is completed using the reference TRBV5-4 and TRBJ2-7 genes on either side, the full variable domain is ETGVTQSPTHLIKTRGQQVTLRCSSQSGHNTVSWYQQALGQGPQFIFQYYREEENGRGNFPPRFSGLQFPNYSSELNVNALELDDSALYLCASSLFAGSSYEQYFGPGTRLTVT.